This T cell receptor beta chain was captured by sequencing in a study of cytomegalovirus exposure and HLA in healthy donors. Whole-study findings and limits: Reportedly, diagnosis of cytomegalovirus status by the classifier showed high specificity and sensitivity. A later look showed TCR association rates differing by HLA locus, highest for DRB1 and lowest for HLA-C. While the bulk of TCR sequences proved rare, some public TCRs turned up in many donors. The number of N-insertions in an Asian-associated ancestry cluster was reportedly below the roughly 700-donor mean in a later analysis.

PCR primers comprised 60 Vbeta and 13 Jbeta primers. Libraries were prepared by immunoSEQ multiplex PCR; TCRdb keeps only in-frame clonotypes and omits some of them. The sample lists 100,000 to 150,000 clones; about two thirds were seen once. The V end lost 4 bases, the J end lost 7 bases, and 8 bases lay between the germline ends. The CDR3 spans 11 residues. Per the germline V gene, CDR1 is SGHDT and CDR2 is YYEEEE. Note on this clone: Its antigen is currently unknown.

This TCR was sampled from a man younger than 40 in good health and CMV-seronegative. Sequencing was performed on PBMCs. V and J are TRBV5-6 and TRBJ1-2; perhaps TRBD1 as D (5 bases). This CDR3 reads CASSRTIGYTF. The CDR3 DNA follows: TGTGCCAGCAGCCGGACAATTGGCTACACCTTC.